This T cell receptor beta chain derives from a study of T cells in Graves' hyperthyroidism and ophthalmopathy. There were TCR beta CDR3 regions amplified from RNA transcripts. TCR CDR3 regions were first amplified by RT-PCR with HTBI primers. TCRdb passed the multiplex PCR reads through MiXCR, listing each CDR3 protein once. The sample shows approximately 590,000 distinct CDR3 sequences, approximately 14% of them seen only once. This clonotype showed up many times. The V and J ends lost 2 bases and 7 bases, in that order; junction bases with no gene match: 5. The germline gives CDR1 SNHLY, CDR2 FYNNEI. The CDR3 length is 15 residues.

V gene TRBV2 combines with J gene TRBJ1-6; 7 bases fit TRBD1. Sequenced: blood. The clonotype comes from a woman in her 30s with Graves' hyperthyroidism. Here the CDR3 DNA reads TGTGCCAGCAGTGAAACAGGGGTGGTCAATTCACCCCTCCACTTT. This translates into CASSETGVVNSPLHF. Full variable domain (rest looked up from reference TRBV2 and TRBJ1-6): EPEVTQTPSHQVTQMGQEVILRCVPISNHLYFYWYRQILGQKVEFLVSFYNNEISEKSEIFDDQFSVERPDGSNFTLKIRSTKLEDSAMYFCASSETGVVNSPLHFGNGTRLTVT.